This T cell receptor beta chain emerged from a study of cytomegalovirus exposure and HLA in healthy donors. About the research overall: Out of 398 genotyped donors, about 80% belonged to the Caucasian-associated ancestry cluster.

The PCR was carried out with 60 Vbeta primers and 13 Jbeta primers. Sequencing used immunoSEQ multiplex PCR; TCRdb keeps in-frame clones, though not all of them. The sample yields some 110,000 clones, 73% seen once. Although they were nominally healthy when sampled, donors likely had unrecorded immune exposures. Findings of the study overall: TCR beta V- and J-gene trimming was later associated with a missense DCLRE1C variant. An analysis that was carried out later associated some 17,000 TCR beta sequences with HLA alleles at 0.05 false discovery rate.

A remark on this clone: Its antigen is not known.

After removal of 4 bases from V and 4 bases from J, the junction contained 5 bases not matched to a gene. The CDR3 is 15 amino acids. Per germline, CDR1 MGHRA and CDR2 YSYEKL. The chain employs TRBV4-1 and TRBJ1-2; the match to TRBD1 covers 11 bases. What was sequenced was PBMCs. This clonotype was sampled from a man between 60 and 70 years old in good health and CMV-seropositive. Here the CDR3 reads CASSLDRGPGYGYTF. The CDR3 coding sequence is TGCGCCAGCAGCCTGGACAGGGGGCCAGGCTATGGCTACACCTTC.